This T cell receptor beta chain is drawn from a study of a mutant IDH1 vaccine in newly diagnosed glioma. Study in general: It was at week 35 that visit V12 occurred, and at week 47 that visit V13 did.

This clone was counted a single time. The target antigen is unknown. Time point here: week 35, safety follow-up. Every single dose of the vaccine, 300 ug of mutant IDH1 20-mer peptide, came with topical imiquimod. The astrocytomas were IDH1-mutant, ATRX-negative, and WHO grade 3 or 4. This CDR3 is 15 amino acids long. CDR1 is SGHTA, CDR2 FQGNSA, per germline. J gave up 0 bases and V 5 bases, and 6 bases lay outside the gene matches. The study, taken as a whole, reports: Vaccination induced immune responses in over 85% of patients. It seemed that pseudoprogression was not linked to changes in the top peripheral T cell clonotypes.

Profiling relied on immunoSEQ multiplex PCR, and the TCRdb table lists in-frame clones only, not all of them. The sample includes 30,000 to 40,000 clones, roughly 77% of them seen just once. The TCR comes from a man in his forties with glioma. Some clones in this sample may be carry-over from other donors' samples. The gene calls are TRBV7-2 and TRBJ2-7; 8 bases are shared with TRBD1. Sequencing used PBMCs, obtained from a glioma patient whose treatment included an IDH1 peptide vaccine. CDR3 region: CASSGDRGASYEQYF. As DNA, the CDR3 is TGTGCCAGCAGCGGAGACAGGGGTGCCTCCTACGAGCAGTACTTC.